What follows is one TCR beta chain and its context. Its matching antigen is unknown. The V gene end was trimmed by 4 bases and the J gene end by 8 bases; junction bases not matched to a gene: 14. This CDR3 contains 18 residues. From germline, CDR1 is SGHRS and CDR2 YFSETQ. This entry belongs to a study of OX40 agonist ivuxolimab in advanced cancers. At the level of the study: Every 2 weeks, patients got intravenous ivuxolimab at one of six dose levels (0.01-10 mg/kg). Whole-study results and caveats: Researchers did not establish what antigens the expanded peripheral T cells target. Among the lowest peripheral clonal expansion occurred in 0.1-3.0 mg/kg partial responders.

TCRdb's copy holds only in-frame clones and misses some; the assay was immunoSEQ multiplex PCR. The sample consists of approximately 74,000 clones, nearly 90% of them appearing once. The rearrangement uses TRBV5-1 and TRBJ2-1; 14 bases align to TRBD2. Sample: CD4+ or CD8+ T cells sorted from blood, taken in a trial of the OX40 agonist ivuxolimab. The sequence came from an adult with an advanced solid tumor such as melanoma, head and neck, liver or kidney cancer. The CDR3 region has the DNA TGCGCCAGCAGCCGCCGACTAGCGGGAGGGCCGACGGGCCATGAGCAGTTCTTC. It yields the protein CASSRRLAGGPTGHEQFF.